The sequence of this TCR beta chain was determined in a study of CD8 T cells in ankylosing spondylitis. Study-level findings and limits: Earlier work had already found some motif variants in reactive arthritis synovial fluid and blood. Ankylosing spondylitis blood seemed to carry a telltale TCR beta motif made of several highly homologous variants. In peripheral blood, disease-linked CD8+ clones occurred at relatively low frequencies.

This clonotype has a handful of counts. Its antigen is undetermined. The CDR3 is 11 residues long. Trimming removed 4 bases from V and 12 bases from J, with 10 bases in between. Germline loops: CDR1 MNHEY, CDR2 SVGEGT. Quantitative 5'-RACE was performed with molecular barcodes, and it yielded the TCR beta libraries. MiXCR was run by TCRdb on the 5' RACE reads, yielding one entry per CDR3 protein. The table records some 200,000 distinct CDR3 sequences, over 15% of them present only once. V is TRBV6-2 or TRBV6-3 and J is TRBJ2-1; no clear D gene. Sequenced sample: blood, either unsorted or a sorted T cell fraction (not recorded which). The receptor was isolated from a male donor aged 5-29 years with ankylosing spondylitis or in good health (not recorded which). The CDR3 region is CASSSLGSQFF. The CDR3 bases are TGTGCCAGCAGTTCCTTGGGATCGCAGTTCTTC.